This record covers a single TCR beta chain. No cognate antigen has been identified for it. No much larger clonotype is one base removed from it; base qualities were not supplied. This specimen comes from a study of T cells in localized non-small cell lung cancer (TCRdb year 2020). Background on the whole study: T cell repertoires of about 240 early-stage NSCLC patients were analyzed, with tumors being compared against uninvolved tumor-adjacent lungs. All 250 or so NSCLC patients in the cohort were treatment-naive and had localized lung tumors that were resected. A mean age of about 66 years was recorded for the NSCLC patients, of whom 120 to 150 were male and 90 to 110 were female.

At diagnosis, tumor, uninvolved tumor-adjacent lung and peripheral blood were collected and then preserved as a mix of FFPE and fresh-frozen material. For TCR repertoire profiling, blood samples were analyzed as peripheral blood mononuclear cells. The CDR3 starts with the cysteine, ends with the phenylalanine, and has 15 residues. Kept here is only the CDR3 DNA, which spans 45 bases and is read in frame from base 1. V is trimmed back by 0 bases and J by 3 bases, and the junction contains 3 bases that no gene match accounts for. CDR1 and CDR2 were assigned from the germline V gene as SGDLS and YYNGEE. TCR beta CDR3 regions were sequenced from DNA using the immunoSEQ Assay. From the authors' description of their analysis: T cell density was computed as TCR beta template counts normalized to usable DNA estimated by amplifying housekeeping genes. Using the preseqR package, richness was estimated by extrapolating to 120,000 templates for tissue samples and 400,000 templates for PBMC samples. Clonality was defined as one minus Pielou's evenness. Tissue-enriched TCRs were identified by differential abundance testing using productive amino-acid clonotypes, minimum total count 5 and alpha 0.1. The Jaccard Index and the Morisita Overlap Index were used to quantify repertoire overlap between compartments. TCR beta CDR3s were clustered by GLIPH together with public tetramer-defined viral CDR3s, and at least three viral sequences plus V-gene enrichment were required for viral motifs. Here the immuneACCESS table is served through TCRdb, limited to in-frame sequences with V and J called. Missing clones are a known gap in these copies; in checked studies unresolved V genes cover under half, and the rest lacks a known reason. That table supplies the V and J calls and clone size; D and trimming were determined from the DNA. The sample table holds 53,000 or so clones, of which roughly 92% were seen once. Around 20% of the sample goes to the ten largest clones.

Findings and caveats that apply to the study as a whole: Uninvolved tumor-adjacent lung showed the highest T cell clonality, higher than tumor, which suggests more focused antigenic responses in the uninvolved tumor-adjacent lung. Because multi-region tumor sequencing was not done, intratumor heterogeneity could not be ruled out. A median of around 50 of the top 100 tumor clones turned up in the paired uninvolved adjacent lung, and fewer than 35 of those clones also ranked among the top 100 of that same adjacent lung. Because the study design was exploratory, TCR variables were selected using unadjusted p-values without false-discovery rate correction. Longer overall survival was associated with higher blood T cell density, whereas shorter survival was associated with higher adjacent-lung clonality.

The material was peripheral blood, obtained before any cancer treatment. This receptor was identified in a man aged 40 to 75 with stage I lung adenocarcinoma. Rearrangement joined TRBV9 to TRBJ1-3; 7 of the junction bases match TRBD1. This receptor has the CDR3 CASSVEAGGGNTIYF. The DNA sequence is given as TGTGCCAGCAGCGTAGAGGCAGGGGGTGGAAACACCATATATTTT.